The 21 T cell receptor beta chains listed next were all sequenced from one sample in a study of T cell changes during pregnancy in multiple sclerosis. TCRdb keeps only in-frame clones here, not all; method: immunoSEQ multiplex PCR. The sample includes about 41,000 clones, more than 85% of them seen just once. The sample consisted of CD8+ T cells from peripheral blood mononuclear cells, taken in the third trimester of pregnancy. These receptors came from a female donor with multiple sclerosis, enrolled in a pregnancy study.

The chain joins TRBV11-2 to TRBJ1-1; D unresolved. Trimming took 4 bases from V and 11 from J, leaving 11 bases between them. Per the germline V gene, CDR1 is SGHAT and CDR2 is FQNNGV. The CDR3 length is 11 residues. DNA for the CDR3: TGTGCCAGCAGCTCCTATGGTGAGGCTTTCTTT. Protein sequence: CASSSYGEAFF.

This chain joins TRBV7-9 and TRBJ2-2; D unclear. Trimming took 5 bases from V and 6 from J, leaving 7 bases between them. Germline CDR1 and CDR2: SEHNR and FQNEAQ (reference sequence). The CDR3 sequence is 12 residues long. Here the CDR3 DNA reads TGTGCCAGCAGCGGAGATGCCGGGGAGCTGTTTTTT. It codes for CASSGDAGELFF.

The rearrangement joins TRBV14 to TRBJ2-2, with 7 bases that match TRBD2. The length of the CDR3 is 18 residues. Germline V gives CDR1 SGHDN, CDR2 FVKESK. Trimming took 0 bases from V and 1 from J; bases not matched to a gene: 8. This chain's CDR3 is CASSQDNSPGGNTGELFF. CDR3 DNA sequence: TGTGCCAGCAGCCAAGATAATTCTCCGGGGGGGAACACCGGGGAGCTGTTTTTT.

The chain carries TRBV28 and TRBJ2-1; TRBD2 matches 11 bases. V gave up 7 bases and J gave up 4 bases; unmatched junction bases: 3. The V gene's germline CDR1 is MDHEN and CDR2 SYDVKM. This CDR3 has 14 residues. The CDR3 reads CASMTSGVYNEQFF. In DNA form, the CDR3 reads TGTGCCAGCATGACTAGCGGGGTTTACAATGAGCAGTTCTTC.

This clone showed up just once. The J gene is TRBJ1-2, the V gene TRBV6-5, with TRBD1 matching over 7 bases. CDR1 is MNHEY, CDR2 SVGAGI, per germline. The CDR3 has 14 residues. V lost 0 bases, J lost 8 bases, and 6 bases stayed unmatched. This CDR3 is CASSYSTGQEGYTF. The CDR3 region has the DNA TGTGCCAGCAGTTACTCGACAGGGCAGGAAGGCTACACCTTC.

The rearrangement uses TRBV28 and TRBJ1-1, with unresolved D. Germline values: CDR1 MDHEN, CDR2 SYDVKM. Trimming took 3 bases from V and 2 from J, leaving 13 bases between them. The CDR3 is 15 amino acids. As DNA, the CDR3 is TGTGCCAGCAGTTTGAGAGACAAAGTAAACACTGAAGCTTTCTTT. It encodes CASSLRDKVNTEAFF.

This clone occurred once. This rearrangement joins TRBV9 to TRBJ1-3; D gene unclear. CDR3 length equals 16 residues. V shed 0 bases and J shed 0 bases, with 10 bases lying between them. The germline V gene has CDR1 SGDLS and CDR2 YYNGEE. The DNA of the CDR3 is TGTGCCAGCAGCGTAGGCGGCAGTACCTCTGGAAACACCATATATTTT. This encodes CASSVGGSTSGNTIYF.

The V and J genes are TRBV11-2 and TRBJ2-3, with TRBD2 matching over 8 bases. With V trimmed by 5 bases and J by 4 bases, 5 bases remained unmatched. Germline CDR1 SGHAT, CDR2 FQNNGV. This CDR3 contains 14 residues. CDR3: CASSLASGPDTQYF. CDR3 nucleotide sequence: TGTGCCAGCAGCCTGGCTAGCGGGCCAGATACGCAGTATTTT.

This chain connects TRBV27 to TRBJ1-6; D is unresolved. The CDR3 totals 14 residues. Trimming left V 7 bases short and J 7 bases short, with 14 bases between. The germline V gene encodes CDR1 MNHEY and CDR2 SMNVEV (reference sequence). The CDR3 reads CASTVDPGNSPLHF. The CDR3 DNA reads as TGTGCCAGCACCGTTGACCCAGGAAATTCACCCCTCCACTTT.

The chain carries TRBV4-1 and TRBJ1-5, with D unclear. This CDR3 contains 15 residues. V lost 0 bases and J lost 7, with 13 bases in between. Germline values: CDR1 MGHRA, CDR2 YSYEKL. CDR3 protein: CASSQDGGVGQPQHF. The CDR3 DNA sequence: TGCGCCAGCAGCCAAGATGGCGGGGTTGGGCAGCCCCAGCATTTT.

This clone appeared once. CDR3 sequence reads: CASSPFRGRGRTMSYTF. For the CDR3, the DNA is TGTGCCAGCAGCCCCTTCCGCGGCAGGGGAAGAACTATGAGCTACACCTTC. The genes are TRBV21-1 and TRBJ1-2; no DNA check was done on the table's D call, TRBD1. TRBV21-1 is labeled a pseudogene. CDR3 size: 17 residues.

The chain links TRBV2 to TRBJ2-1, with D possibly being TRBD1 (5 bases). Germline V CDR1 and CDR2: SNHLY, FYNNEI. The ends were cut back, 6 bases at V and 3 bases at J, with 12 bases in the middle. CDR3 length equals 14 residues. CDR3 sequence reads: CASRLDTIYNEQFF. The CDR3 DNA reads TGTGCCAGCAGACTGGACACGATCTACAATGAGCAGTTCTTC.

The J gene is TRBJ1-2, the V gene TRBV27, with D uncertain. The CDR3 covers 13 residues. CDR1 MNHEY and CDR2 SMNVEV come from the germline V gene (reference sequence). V lost 3 bases and J lost 8, with 13 bases in between. CDR3 sequence (DNA): TGTGCCAGCAGTTTCTTAGATACTTGGGGCTACACCTTC. It encodes CASSFLDTWGYTF.

The chain carries TRBV27 and TRBJ2-1; a possible D gene is TRBD2 (6 bases). Germline V gene data show CDR1 as MNHEY and CDR2 as SMNVEV (reference sequence). The CDR3 length is 15 residues. The germline V and J ends were trimmed by 2 bases and 9 bases, with 17 bases remaining between them. The CDR3 DNA reads TGTGCCAGCAGTTTAGCCCAGGACGGGGGTCGTGAGCAGTTCTTC. Protein: CASSLAQDGGREQFF.

The chain uses TRBV19 and TRBJ2-7; TRBD2 matches 9 bases. In germline, CDR1 is LNHDA, CDR2 SQIVND (reference sequence). With 1 base clipped from V and 2 bases from J, the junction kept 6 bases outside the gene matches. The CDR3 totals 16 residues. As DNA, the CDR3 is TGTGCCAGTAGTATAGGGCTAGCGGGGCGAACCTACGAGCAGTACTTC. Protein sequence: CASSIGLAGRTYEQYF.

The chain recombines TRBV27 with TRBJ2-1, with D hard to call. Germline V gives CDR1 MNHEY, CDR2 SMNVEV (reference sequence). The germline V and J ends were trimmed by 2 bases and 9 bases, with 8 bases remaining between them. The CDR3 sequence is 12 residues long. The CDR3 here is CASSLLGGEQFF. The CDR3, as DNA: TGTGCCAGCAGTTTACTCGGCGGTGAGCAGTTCTTC.

With respect to this clone: Within the sample, other DNA sequences also encode this same CDR3. The CDR3 region is CASSQGTGYNEQFF. CDR3 in DNA: TGCGCCAGCAGCCAAGGGACAGGGTACAATGAGCAGTTCTTC. V is TRBV4-1 and J is TRBJ2-1; TRBD1 matches at 8 bases. The V gene end was trimmed by 1 base and the J gene end by 4 bases; junction bases not matched to a gene: 0. CDR1 is MGHRA, CDR2 YSYEKL, per germline. CDR3 length equals 14 residues.

The chain recombines TRBV27 with TRBJ1-1, with a tentative D call TRBD1 (6 bases). The CDR3 extends over 14 amino acids. Germline CDR1 reads MNHEY; CDR2 reads SMNVEV (reference sequence). The ends were cut back, 5 bases at V and 6 bases at J, with 16 bases in the middle. Here the CDR3 DNA reads TGTGCCAGCAGTCCCACCGGGGGGGCGGCTGAAGCTTTCTTT. It codes for CASSPTGGAAEAFF.

The genes are TRBV27 and TRBJ2-3, with TRBD1 matching 8 bases. V was pared by 5 bases and J by 0 bases, with 22 bases of the junction left unmatched. The CDR3 has 21 residues. CDR1 is MNHEY and CDR2 is SMNVEV in the germline V gene (reference sequence). Written as DNA, the CDR3 is TGTGCCAGCAGTCTACGGTCCGACACAGGGGGATCCCTGACTAGCACAGATACGCAGTATTTT. This encodes CASSLRSDTGGSLTSTDTQYF.

The chain uses TRBV2 and TRBJ2-5; TRBD2 is a possible D gene (5 bases). The CDR3 contains 15 residues. V was cut by 4 bases and J by 4 bases, with 16 bases left in between. Germline values: CDR1 SNHLY, CDR2 FYNNEI. CDR3 coding DNA: TGTGCCAGCAGTGGAGGGAGTTCTGAGGGAGAGACCCAGTACTTC. It specifies CASSGGSSEGETQYF.

This chain uses TRBV27 with TRBJ1-5, with 9 nucleotides matching TRBD1. V shed 2 bases, J shed 2 bases, and the junction held 7 bases outside the gene matches. The length of the CDR3 is 17 residues. Germline V gives CDR1 MNHEY, CDR2 SMNVEV (reference sequence). CDR3 amino acids: CASSLGTGGRGNQPQHF. The DNA for the CDR3 is TGTGCCAGCAGTTTAGGAACAGGGGGCAGAGGCAATCAGCCCCAGCATTTT.